These 9 T cell receptor beta chains originate from one sample sequenced in a study of post-analysis software for immune sequencing data. Points from the study as a whole: Five or six TRBV segments (TRBV5-6, TRBV5-1 and TRBV20-1 among them) occurred more frequently in patients than in controls.

Their antigens remain unidentified. Every TCR beta cDNA library bore unique molecular identifiers. TCRdb re-derived calls from the PCR reads in MiXCR, one entry per CDR3 protein. Of roughly 870,000 distinct CDR3 sequences listed, 53% are singletons. Sequenced: blood. These receptors originate from a girl aged 5 to 17 with multiple sclerosis.

This chain joins TRBV7-9 and TRBJ2-7, with 7 bases aligning to TRBD2. The J segment lost 5 bases and the V segment lost 5 bases, leaving 12 bases of the junction unmatched. The CDR3 totals 15 residues. The germline V gene encodes CDR1 SEHNR and CDR2 FQNEAQ (reference sequence). As DNA, the CDR3 is TGTGCCAGCAGCCAAATCGGGCGGGAGACGCACGAGCAGTACTTC. Its translation is CASSQIGRETHEQYF.

This sequence joins TRBV6-2 or TRBV6-3 and TRBJ1-5, with TRBD1 identical over 7 bases. The CDR3 has 15 amino acids. Germline V CDR1 and CDR2: MNHEY, SVGEGT. The V segment lost 6 bases and the J segment 3 bases; nucleotides outside the gene matches: 8. CDR3 DNA sequence: TGTGCCAGCAGCTCAGGGGGGATTGTCAATCAGCCCCAGCATTTT. Translated: CASSSGGIVNQPQHF.

The CDR3 nucleotides read TGTGCCAGTAGGCCACTAGCGACACTCTACAATGAGCAGTTCTTC. Its protein is CASRPLATLYNEQFF. V usage is TRBV19 and J usage is TRBJ2-1; 7 bases line up with TRBD2. CDR1 and CDR2 from the germline V gene are LNHDA and SQIVND (reference sequence). The CDR3 runs 15 residues. V shed 6 bases, J shed 3 bases, and the junction held 8 bases outside the gene matches.

This CDR3 is CSARLRAQETQYF. CDR3 nucleotides: TGCAGTGCTAGACTCAGGGCCCAAGAGACCCAGTACTTC. The gene calls are TRBV20-1 and TRBJ2-5; D is possibly TRBD1 (5 bases). The CDR3 length is 13 residues. Trimming took 2 bases from V and 1 from J, leaving 8 bases between them. CDR1 DFQATT and CDR2 SNEGSKA come from the germline V gene (reference sequence).

This clonotype has a handful of counts. This chain uses TRBV9 with TRBJ2-7; 9 nucleotides align to TRBD2. CDR1 is SGDLS and CDR2 is YYNGEE in the germline V gene. V dropped 0 bases and J dropped 1; count of bases not matched to a gene: 2. The CDR3 is 15 amino acids. The CDR3 spells CASSVESGRSYEQYF. The CDR3 coding sequence is TGTGCCAGCAGCGTAGAAAGCGGGAGGTCCTACGAGCAGTACTTC.

The chain carries TRBV10-1 and TRBJ2-4, with a possible D match to TRBD2 (5 bases). The closer fit of TRBJ2-7 to the DNA end suggests the J call may be wrong. The CDR3 totals 14 residues. The germline CDR1 and CDR2 sequences are WNHNN and SYGVQD (reference sequence). The CDR3 reads CASSEGGPAYEQYF. The DNA for the CDR3 is TGCGCCAGCAGTGAAGGCGGGCCAGCCTACGAGCAGTACTTC.

This clonotype was picked up a small number of times. The chain couples TRBV7-9 to TRBJ2-5; 12 bases match TRBD2. The tail of the sequence fits TRBJ2-7 better, so the J call may be wrong. The CDR3 sequence is 16 residues long. Germline V gene data show CDR1 as SEHNR and CDR2 as FQNEAQ (reference sequence). The CDR3 spells CASSLVLAGGDYEQYF. The DNA of the CDR3 is TGTGCCAGCAGCTTAGTCCTAGCGGGAGGGGACTACGAGCAGTACTTC.

This clonotype was seen a single time. The V and J genes are TRBV14 and TRBJ2-1; 7 bases map to TRBD1. The V gene's germline CDR1 is SGHDN and CDR2 FVKESK. V trimming: 4 bases; J trimming: 0 bases; junction bases outside the gene matches: 6. The CDR3 has 16 amino acids. For the CDR3, the DNA is TGTGCCAGCAGCCCGGACAGGATCAGCTCCTACAATGAGCAGTTCTTC. Protein: CASSPDRISSYNEQFF.

The chain has TRBV10-3 and TRBJ2-3; D remains unclear. Per germline, CDR1 ENHRY and CDR2 SYGVKD. Trimming shortened V by 6 bases and J by 0 bases, and 4 bases separated the two germline ends. The CDR3 runs 12 residues. CDR3 bases: TGTGCCATCAGGGACAGCACAGATACGCAGTATTTT. Translation: CAIRDSTDTQYF.